These 10 T cell receptor beta chains were all obtained from the same sample, sequenced in a study of blood T cell repertoires in COVID-19. Assay: immunoSEQ multiplex PCR; the TCRdb copy retains only in-frame clones and omits some. The sample yields 250,000 to 300,000 clones, around 87% seen once. Material for sequencing was peripheral blood. The receptors originated from a man in his late teens or twenties with active or convalescent COVID-19.

The V and J genes are TRBV6-4 and TRBJ2-3, with 8 bases matching TRBD2. Trimming removed 2 bases from V and 2 bases from J; junction bases left unmatched: 6. This CDR3 is 16 amino acids long. From germline, CDR1 is MRHNA and CDR2 SNTAGT. CDR3 nucleotides: TGTGCCAGCAGTGACAGGGCGGGAGGCTCCACAGATACGCAGTATTTT. Protein: CASSDRAGGSTDTQYF.

V gene TRBV27 combines with J gene TRBJ2-3, with D uncertain. The V end lost 3 bases, the J end lost 0 bases, and 13 bases lay between the germline ends. The CDR3 covers 16 residues. Per germline, CDR1 MNHEY and CDR2 SMNVEV (reference sequence). DNA of the CDR3: TGTGCCAGCAGTTTGTGGAGCCCCTCTAGCACAGATACGCAGTATTTT. It encodes CASSLWSPSSTDTQYF.

V gene TRBV7-2 combines with J gene TRBJ2-7; 10 bases map to TRBD2. J gave up 3 bases and V 3 bases, and 5 bases lay outside the gene matches. Per germline, CDR1 SGHTA and CDR2 FQGNSA. CDR3 length: 15 amino acids. CDR3 amino acids: CASSLWTSGGYEQYF. The CDR3 nucleotides are TGTGCCAGCAGCTTGTGGACTAGCGGTGGCTACGAGCAGTACTTC.

The CDR3 DNA sequence: TGTGCCAGCAGGAATCAGGGAAGTGGAAACACCATATATTTT. This sequence encodes CASRNQGSGNTIYF. V is TRBV5-4 and J is TRBJ1-3; the D gene is possibly TRBD1 (5 bases). V gave up 5 bases and J gave up 3 bases, with 12 bases separating them. This CDR3 comprises 14 residues. Germline CDR1 is SGHNT and CDR2 is YYREEE (reference sequence).

The chain combines TRBV4-2 with TRBJ2-7, with TRBD2 matching over 14 bases. The germline CDR1 and CDR2 sequences are LGHNA and YNFKEQ. CDR3 length: 18 amino acids. J was trimmed by 0 bases and V by 1 base; bases with no gene match: 5. In nucleotides, the CDR3 is TGTGCCAGCAGCCAAGGACTAGCGGGAGGGCTTATCTCCTACGAGCAGTACTTC. Translating it yields CASSQGLAGGLISYEQYF.

In its sample, this clone was seen once. V gene TRBV5-1 combines with J gene TRBJ2-7, with D possibly being TRBD2 (5 bases). Trimming removed 2 bases from V and 6 bases from J, with 12 bases in between. CDR3 size: 13 residues. Germline CDR1 reads SGHRS; CDR2 reads YFSETQ. The DNA of the CDR3 is TGCGCCAGCAGCTTCCCGGGGAATGCCGAGCAGTACTTC. This codes for CASSFPGNAEQYF.

The CDR3 coding sequence is TGTGCCAGCGAGCAAGTTTATAATTCACCCCTCCACTTT. Translated, it gives CASEQVYNSPLHF. This chain connects TRBV6-5 to TRBJ1-6, with D unclear. Germline CDR1 and CDR2: MNHEY and SVGAGI. The CDR3 has 13 amino acids. V lost 8 bases to trimming and J lost 4 bases, with 9 bases between them.

This chain joins TRBV28 and TRBJ2-2, with 9 bases aligning to TRBD1. The germline V gene encodes CDR1 MDHEN and CDR2 SYDVKM. This CDR3 has 18 residues. Germline trimming cut 4 bases from V and 3 bases from J; bases unmatched to any gene: 12. CDR3 amino acids: CASSSPGQGVSDTGELFF. CDR3 in DNA: TGTGCCAGCAGTTCACCGGGACAGGGAGTTTCGGACACCGGGGAGCTGTTTTTT.

J is TRBJ1-5 and V is TRBV28, with 7 bases matching TRBD1. CDR3 length: 16 residues. CDR1 and CDR2 from the germline V gene are MDHEN and SYDVKM. Germline trimming cut 7 bases from V and 1 base from J; bases unmatched to any gene: 10. In DNA form, the CDR3 reads TGTGCCAGCACTGCCTCGGGACAGAGGAGCAATCAGCCCCAGCATTTT. Protein sequence: CASTASGQRSNQPQHF.

The chain combines TRBV6-5 with TRBJ2-7, with TRBD1 as a possible D gene (6 bases). Germline V gives CDR1 MNHEY, CDR2 SVGAGI. The ends were cut back, 8 bases at V and 2 bases at J, with 16 bases in the middle. The CDR3 consists of 14 residues. The CDR3 DNA sequence: TGTGCCAGCGGTACAGGGTTGGGTCCCTACGAGCAGTACTTC. Its translation: CASGTGLGPYEQYF.